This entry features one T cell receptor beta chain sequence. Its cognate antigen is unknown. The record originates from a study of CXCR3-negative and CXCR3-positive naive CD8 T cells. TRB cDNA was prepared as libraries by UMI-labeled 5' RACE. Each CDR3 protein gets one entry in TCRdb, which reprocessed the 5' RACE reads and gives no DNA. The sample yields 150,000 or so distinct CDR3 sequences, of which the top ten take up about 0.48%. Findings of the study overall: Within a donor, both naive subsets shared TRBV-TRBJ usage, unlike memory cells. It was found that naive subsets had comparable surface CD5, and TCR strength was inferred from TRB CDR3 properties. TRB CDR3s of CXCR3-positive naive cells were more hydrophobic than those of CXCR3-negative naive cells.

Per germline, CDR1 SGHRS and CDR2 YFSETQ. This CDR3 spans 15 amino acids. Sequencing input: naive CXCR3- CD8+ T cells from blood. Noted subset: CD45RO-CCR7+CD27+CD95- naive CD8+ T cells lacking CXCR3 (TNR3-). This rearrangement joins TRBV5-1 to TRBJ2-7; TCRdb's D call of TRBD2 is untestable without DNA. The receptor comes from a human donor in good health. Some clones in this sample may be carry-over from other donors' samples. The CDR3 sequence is CASSLGLAGIYEQYF. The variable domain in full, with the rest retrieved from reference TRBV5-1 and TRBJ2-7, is KAGVTQTPRYLIKTRGQQVTLSCSPISGHRSVSWYQQTPGQGLQFLFEYFSETQRNKGNFPGRFSGRQFSNSRSEMNVSTLELGDSALYLCASSLGLAGIYEQYFGPGTRLTVT.